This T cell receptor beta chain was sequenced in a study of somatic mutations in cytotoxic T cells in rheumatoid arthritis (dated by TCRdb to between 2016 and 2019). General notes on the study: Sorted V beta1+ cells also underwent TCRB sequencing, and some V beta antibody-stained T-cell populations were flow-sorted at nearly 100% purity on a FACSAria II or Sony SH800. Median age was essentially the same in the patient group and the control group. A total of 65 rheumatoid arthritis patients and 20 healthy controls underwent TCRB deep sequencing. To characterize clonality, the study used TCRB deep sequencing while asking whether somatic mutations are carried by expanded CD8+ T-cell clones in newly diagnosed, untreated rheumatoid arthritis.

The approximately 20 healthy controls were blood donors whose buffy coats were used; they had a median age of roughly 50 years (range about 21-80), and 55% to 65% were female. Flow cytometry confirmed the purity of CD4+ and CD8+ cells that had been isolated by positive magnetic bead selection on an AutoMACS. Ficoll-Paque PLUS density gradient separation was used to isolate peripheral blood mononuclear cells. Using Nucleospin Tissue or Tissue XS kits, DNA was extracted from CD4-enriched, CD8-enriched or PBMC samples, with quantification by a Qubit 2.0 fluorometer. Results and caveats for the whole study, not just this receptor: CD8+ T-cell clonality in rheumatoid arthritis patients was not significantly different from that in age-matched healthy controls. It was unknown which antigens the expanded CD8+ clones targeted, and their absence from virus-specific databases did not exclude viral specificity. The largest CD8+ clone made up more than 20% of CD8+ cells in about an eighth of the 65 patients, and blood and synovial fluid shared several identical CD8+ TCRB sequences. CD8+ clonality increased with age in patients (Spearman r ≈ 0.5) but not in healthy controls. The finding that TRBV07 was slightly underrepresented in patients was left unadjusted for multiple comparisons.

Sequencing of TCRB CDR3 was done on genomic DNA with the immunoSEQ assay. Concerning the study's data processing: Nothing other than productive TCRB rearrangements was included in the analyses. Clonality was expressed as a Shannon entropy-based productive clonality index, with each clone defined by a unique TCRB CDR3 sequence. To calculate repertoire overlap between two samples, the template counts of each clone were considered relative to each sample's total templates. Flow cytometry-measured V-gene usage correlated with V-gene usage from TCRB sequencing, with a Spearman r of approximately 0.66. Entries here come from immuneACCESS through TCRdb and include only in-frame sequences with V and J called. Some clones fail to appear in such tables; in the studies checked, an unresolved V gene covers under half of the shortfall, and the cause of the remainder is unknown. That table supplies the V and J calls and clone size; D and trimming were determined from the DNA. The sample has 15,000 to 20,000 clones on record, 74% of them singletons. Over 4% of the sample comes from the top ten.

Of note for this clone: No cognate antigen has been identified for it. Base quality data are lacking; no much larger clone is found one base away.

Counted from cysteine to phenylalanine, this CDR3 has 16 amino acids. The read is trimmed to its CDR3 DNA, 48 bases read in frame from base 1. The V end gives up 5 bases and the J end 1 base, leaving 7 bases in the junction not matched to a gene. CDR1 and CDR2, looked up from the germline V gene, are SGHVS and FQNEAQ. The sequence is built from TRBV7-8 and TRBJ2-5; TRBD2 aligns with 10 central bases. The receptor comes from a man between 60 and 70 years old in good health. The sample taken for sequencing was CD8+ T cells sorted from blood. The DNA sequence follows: TGTGCCAGCAGCAGGAGTAGCGGGGGGTTCCAAGAGACCCAGTACTTC. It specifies CASSRSSGGFQETQYF.